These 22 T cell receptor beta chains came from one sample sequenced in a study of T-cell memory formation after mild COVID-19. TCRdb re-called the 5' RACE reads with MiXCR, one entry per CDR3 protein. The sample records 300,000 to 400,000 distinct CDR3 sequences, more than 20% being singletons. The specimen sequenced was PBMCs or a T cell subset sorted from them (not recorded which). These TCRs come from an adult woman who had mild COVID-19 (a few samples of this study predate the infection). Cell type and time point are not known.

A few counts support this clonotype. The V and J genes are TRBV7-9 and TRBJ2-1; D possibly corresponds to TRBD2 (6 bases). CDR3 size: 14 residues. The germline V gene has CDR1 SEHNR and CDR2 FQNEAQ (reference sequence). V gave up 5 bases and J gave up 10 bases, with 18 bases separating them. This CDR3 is CASSQTDSRGEQFF. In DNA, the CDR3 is TGTGCCAGCAGCCAGACGGACTCCCGGGGGGAGCAGTTCTTC.

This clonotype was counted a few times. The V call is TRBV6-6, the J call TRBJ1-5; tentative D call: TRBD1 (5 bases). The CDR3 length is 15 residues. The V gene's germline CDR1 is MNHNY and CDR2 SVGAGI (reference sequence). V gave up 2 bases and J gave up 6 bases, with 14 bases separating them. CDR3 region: CASSYQGAGRQPQHF. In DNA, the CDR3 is TGTGCCAGCAGTTACCAGGGAGCCGGCCGTCAGCCCCAGCATTTT.

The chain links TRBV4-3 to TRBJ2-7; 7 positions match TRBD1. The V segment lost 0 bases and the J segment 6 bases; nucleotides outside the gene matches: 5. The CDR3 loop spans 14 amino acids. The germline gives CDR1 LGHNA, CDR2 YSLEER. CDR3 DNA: TGCGCCAGCAGCCAAGATAAGCAGGGGGTCGAGCAGTACTTC. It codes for CASSQDKQGVEQYF.

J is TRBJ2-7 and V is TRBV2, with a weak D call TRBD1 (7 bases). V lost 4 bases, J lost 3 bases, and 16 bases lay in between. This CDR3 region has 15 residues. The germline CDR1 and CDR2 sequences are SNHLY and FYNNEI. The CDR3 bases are TGTGCCAGCAGTGGGGACAGTTCTAGCGACTACGAGCAGTACTTC. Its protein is CASSGDSSSDYEQYF.

CDR3 loop: CASSTGAGLDGYTF. The CDR3 DNA is TGTGCCAGCAGCACCGGAGCCGGCCTGGATGGCTACACCTTC. The chain employs TRBV7-2 and TRBJ1-2; no definite D call. The CDR3 is 14 residues long. The germline V gene encodes CDR1 SGHTA and CDR2 FQGNSA. V shed 5 bases and J shed 6 bases, with 16 bases lying between them. The full variable domain, completed using reference TRBV7-2 and TRBJ1-2, is GAGVSQSPSNKVTEKGKDVELRCDPISGHTALYWYRQSLGQGLEFLIYFQGNSAPDKSGLPSDRFSAERTGGSVSTLTIQRTQQEDSAVYLCASSTGAGLDGYTFGSGTRLTVV.

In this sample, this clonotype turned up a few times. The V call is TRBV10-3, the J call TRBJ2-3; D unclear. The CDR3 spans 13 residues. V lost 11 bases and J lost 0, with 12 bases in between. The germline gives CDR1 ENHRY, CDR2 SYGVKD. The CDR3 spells CAVGPPSTDTQYF. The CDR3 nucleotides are TGTGCCGTCGGGCCCCCAAGCACAGATACGCAGTATTTT.

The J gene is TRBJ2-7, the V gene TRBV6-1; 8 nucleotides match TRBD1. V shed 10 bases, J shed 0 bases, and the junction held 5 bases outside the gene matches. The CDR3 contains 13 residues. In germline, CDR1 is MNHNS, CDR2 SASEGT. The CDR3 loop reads CATHRGSSYEQYF. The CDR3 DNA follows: TGTGCCACGCACAGGGGGAGCTCCTACGAGCAGTACTTC.

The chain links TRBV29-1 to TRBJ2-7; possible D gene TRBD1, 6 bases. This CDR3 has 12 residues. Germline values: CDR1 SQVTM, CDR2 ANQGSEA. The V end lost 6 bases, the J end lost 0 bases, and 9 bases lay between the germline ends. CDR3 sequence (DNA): TGCAGCGTCCGGACAGACTCCTACGAGCAGTACTTC. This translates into CSVRTDSYEQYF.

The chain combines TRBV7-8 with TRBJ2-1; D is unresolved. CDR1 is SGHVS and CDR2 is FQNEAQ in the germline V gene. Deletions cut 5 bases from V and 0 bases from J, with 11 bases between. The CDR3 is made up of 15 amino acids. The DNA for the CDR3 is TGTGCCAGCAGCCCCTCTTCCAGCTCCTACAATGAGCAGTTCTTC. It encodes CASSPSSSSYNEQFF. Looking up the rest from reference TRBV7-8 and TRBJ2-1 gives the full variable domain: GAGVSQSPRYKVAKRGQDVALRCDPISGHVSLFWYQQALGQGPEFLTYFQNEAQLDKSGLPSDRFFAERPEGSVSTLKIQRTQQEDSAVYLCASSPSSSSYNEQFFGPGTRLTVL.

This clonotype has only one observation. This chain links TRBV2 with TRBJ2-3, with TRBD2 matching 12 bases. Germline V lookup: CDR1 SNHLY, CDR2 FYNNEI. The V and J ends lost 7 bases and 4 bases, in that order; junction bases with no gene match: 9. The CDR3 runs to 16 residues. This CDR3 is CASNRPSGGGADTQYF. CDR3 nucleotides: TGTGCCAGCAACCGACCTAGCGGGGGGGGAGCAGATACGCAGTATTTT.

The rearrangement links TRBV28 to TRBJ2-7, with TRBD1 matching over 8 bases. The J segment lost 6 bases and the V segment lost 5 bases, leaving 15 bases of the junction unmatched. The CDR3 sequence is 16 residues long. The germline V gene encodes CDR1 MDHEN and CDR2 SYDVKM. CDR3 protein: CASSPAFQGALSEQYF. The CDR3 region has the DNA TGTGCCAGCAGTCCTGCGTTTCAGGGGGCTCTGAGCGAGCAGTACTTC.

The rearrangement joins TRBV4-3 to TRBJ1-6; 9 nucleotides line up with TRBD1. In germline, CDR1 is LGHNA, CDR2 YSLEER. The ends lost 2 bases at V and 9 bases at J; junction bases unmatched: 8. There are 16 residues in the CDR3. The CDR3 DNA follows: TGCGCCAGCAGCCAATCCGGGACAGGGTCAGGTTCACCCCTCCACTTT. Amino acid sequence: CASSQSGTGSGSPLHF.

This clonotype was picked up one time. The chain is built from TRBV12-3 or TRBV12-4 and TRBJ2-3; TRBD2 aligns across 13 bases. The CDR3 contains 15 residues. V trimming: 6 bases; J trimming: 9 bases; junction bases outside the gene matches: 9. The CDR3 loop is CASRSGTSGAGTQYF. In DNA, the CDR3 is TGTGCCAGCAGAAGTGGGACTAGCGGGGCCGGGACGCAGTATTTT.

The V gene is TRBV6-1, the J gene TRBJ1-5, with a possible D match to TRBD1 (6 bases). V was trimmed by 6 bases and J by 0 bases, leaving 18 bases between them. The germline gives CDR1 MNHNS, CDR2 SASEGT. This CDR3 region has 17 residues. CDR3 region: CASSPPRGAYSNQPQHF. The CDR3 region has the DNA TGTGCCAGCAGCCCCCCCCGGGGGGCTTATAGCAATCAGCCCCAGCATTTT.

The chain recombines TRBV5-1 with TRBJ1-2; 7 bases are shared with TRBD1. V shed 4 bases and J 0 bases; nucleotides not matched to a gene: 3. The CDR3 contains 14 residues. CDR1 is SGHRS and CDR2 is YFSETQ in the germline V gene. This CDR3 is CASSPGQTNYGYTF. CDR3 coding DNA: TGCGCCAGCAGCCCGGGACAGACTAACTATGGCTACACCTTC.

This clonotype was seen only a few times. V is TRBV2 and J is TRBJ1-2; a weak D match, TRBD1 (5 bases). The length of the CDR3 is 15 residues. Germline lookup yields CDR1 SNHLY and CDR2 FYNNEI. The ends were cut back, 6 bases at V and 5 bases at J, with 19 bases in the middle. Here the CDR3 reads CASRKSGFQGYGYTF. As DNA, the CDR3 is TGTGCCAGCAGGAAATCAGGGTTTCAGGGATATGGCTACACCTTC.

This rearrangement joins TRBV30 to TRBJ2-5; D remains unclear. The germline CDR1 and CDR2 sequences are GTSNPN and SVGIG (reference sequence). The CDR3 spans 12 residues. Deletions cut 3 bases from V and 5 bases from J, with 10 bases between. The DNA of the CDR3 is TGTGCCTGGAGCGACCCCGAGGAGACCCAGTACTTC. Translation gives CAWSDPEETQYF. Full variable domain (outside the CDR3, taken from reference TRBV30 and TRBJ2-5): SQTIHQWPATLVQPVGSPLSLECTVEGTSNPNLYWYRQAAGRGLQLLFYSVGIGQISSEVPQNLSASRPQDRQFILSSKKLLLSDSGFYLCAWSDPEETQYFGPGTRLLVL.

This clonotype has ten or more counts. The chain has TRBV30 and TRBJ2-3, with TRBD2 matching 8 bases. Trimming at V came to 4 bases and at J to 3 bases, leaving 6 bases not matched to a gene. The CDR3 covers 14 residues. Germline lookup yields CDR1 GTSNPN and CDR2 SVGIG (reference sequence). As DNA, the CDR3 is TGTGCCTGGATAAGCGGGAGAGCGACAGATACGCAGTATTTT. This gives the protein CAWISGRATDTQYF. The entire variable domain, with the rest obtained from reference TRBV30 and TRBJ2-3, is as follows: SQTIHQWPATLVQPVGSPLSLECTVEGTSNPNLYWYRQAAGRGLQLLFYSVGIGQISSEVPQNLSASRPQDRQFILSSKKLLLSDSGFYLCAWISGRATDTQYFGPGTRLTVL.

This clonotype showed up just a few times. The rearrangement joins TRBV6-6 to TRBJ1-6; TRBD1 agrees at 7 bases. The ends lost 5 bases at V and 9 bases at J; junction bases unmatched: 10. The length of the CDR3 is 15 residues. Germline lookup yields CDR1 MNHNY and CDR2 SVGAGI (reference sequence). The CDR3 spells CASSPDGTVGSPLHF. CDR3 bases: TGTGCCAGCAGTCCGGACGGGACAGTGGGTTCACCCCTCCACTTT.

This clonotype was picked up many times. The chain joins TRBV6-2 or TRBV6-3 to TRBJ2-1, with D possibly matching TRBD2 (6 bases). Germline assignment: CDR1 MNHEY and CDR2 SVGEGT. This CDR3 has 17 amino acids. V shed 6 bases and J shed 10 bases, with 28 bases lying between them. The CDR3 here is CASRGGIGGEAGEEQFF. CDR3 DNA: TGTGCCAGCAGGGGGGGTATCGGAGGGGAGGCAGGCGAGGAGCAGTTCTTC.

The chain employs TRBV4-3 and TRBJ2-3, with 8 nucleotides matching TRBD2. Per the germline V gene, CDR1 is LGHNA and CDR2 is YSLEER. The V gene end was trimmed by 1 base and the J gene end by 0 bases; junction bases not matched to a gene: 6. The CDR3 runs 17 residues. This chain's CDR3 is CASSQGSSGSSTDTQYF. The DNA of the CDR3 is TGCGCCAGCAGCCAAGGATCTAGCGGGTCTAGCACAGATACGCAGTATTTT.

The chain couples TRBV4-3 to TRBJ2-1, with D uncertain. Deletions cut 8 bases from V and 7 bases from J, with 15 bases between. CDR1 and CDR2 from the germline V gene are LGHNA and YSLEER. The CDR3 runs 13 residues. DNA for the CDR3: TGCGCCAGCTCCCAGTCTGGGTGGAATGAGCAGTTCTTC. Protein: CASSQSGWNEQFF.